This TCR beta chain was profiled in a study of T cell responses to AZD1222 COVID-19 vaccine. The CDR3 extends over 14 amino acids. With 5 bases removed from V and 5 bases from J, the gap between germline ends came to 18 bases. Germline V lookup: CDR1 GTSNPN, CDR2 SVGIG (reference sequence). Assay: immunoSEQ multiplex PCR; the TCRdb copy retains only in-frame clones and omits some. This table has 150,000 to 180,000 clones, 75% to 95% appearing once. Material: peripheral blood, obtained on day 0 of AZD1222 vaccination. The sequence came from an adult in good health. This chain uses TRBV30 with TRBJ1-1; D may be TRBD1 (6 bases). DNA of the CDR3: TGTGCCTGGGACCGGGGAGGGCAGGGGACTGAAGCTTTCTTT. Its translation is CAWDRGGQGTEAFF.